This T cell receptor beta chain stems from a study of blood T cell repertoires in COVID-19. The table lists this clone with a count of one. As handled by the study authors: How many nucleated cells were present was estimated from reference gene primer amplification. The method was immunoSEQ multiplex PCR; TCRdb's version includes in-frame clones alone and lacks a portion of them. V and J calls and clone size come straight from that table; D and trimming were deduced from the DNA. This repertoire shows some 340,000 clones, about four fifths found once; its top ten account for 2.5% to 3.5%. Sequenced input: peripheral blood. This TCR was sampled from a man aged 25 to 40 with active or convalescent COVID-19.

CDR3 loop: CASSLAGGRNTEAFF. The CDR3 DNA follows: TGCGCCAGCAGCTTGGCCGGAGGGAGGAACACTGAAGCTTTCTTT. J is TRBJ1-1 and V is TRBV5-1; D uncertain. Trimming took off 0 bases at V and 1 base at J, with 10 bases between the two ends. The CDR3 sequence is 15 residues long. Germline V gene data show CDR1 as SGHRS and CDR2 as YFSETQ. Full variable domain (rest looked up from reference TRBV5-1 and TRBJ1-1): KAGVTQTPRYLIKTRGQQVTLSCSPISGHRSVSWYQQTPGQGLQFLFEYFSETQRNKGNFPGRFSGRQFSNSRSEMNVSTLELGDSALYLCASSLAGGRNTEAFFGQGTRLTVV.